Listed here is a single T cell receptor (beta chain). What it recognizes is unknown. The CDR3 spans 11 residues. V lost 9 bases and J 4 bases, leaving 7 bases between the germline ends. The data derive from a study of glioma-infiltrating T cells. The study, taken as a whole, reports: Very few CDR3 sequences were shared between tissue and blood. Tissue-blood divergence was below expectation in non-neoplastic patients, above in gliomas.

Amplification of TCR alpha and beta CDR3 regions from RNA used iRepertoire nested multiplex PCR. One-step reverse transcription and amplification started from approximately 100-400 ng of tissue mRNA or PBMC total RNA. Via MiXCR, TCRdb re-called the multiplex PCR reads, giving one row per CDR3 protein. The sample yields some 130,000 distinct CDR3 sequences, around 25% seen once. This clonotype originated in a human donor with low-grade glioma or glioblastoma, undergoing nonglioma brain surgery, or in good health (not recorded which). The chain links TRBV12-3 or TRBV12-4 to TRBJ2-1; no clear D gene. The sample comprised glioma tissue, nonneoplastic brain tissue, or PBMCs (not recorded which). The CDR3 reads CASSWYNEQFF. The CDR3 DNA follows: TGTGCCAGTTCTTGGTACAATGAGCAGTTCTTC.